This T cell receptor beta chain was documented in a study of blood T cells in healthy people across ages. Study in general: About one barcoded beta molecule was captured per two T cells (by template switching).

Worth noting for this clonotype: Its antigen is undetermined.

General observations from the study: Lack of knowledge of donor CMV status possibly confounded expanded clonotype changes.

The use of a sample-barcoded 5' primer and a J-beta primer mix characterized a second PCR of about 7 to 12 cycles. TCRdb ran MiXCR on the 5' RACE reads and lists one entry per CDR3 protein. The sample holds hundreds of thousands of distinct CDR3 sequences, over 40% seen once. The CDR3 runs to 17 residues. The germline CDR1 and CDR2 sequences are MNHEY and SMNVEV (reference sequence). The V end lost 2 bases, the J end lost 0 bases, and 16 bases lay between the germline ends. Sequences were obtained from blood. The V gene is TRBV27, the J gene TRBJ1-1; possibly TRBD1 for D (6 bases). This receptor was taken from a man aged 80 or over in good health. CDR3: CASSLHTEGGMNTEAFF. In DNA form, the CDR3 reads TGTGCCAGCAGTTTACACACGGAGGGGGGTATGAACACTGAAGCTTTCTTT.